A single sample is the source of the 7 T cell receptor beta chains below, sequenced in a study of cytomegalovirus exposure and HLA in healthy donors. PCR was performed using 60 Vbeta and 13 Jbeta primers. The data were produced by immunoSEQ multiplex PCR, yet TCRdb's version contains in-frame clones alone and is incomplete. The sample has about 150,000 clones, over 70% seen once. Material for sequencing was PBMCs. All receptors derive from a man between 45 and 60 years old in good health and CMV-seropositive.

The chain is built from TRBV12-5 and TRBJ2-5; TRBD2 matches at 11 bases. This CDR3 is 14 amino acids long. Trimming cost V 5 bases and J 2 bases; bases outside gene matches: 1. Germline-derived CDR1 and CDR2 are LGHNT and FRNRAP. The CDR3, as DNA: TGTGCTAGTGGTCCTAGCGGGGGGCAAGAGACCCAGTACTTC. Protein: CASGPSGGQETQYF.

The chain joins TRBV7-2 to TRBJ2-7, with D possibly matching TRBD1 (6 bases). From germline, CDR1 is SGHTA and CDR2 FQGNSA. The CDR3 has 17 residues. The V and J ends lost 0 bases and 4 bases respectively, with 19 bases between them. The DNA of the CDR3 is TGTGCCAGCAGCTTAGCTCCGGTAGGGGGAAGGGCTTACGAGCAGTACTTC. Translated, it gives CASSLAPVGGRAYEQYF.

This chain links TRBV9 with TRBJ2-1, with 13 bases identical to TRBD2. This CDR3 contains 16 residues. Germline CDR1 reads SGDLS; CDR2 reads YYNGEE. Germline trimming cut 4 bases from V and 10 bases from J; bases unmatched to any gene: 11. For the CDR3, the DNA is TGTGCCAGCAGCACAAGACTAGCGGGAGGCCGGGGGGAGCAGTTCTTC. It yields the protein CASSTRLAGGRGEQFF.

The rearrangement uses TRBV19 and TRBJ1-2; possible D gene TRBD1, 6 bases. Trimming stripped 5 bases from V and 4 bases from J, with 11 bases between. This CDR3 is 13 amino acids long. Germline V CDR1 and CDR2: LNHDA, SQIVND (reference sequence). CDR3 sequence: CASSAGQTYGYTF. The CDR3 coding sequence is TGTGCCAGTAGTGCCGGACAGACCTATGGCTACACCTTC.

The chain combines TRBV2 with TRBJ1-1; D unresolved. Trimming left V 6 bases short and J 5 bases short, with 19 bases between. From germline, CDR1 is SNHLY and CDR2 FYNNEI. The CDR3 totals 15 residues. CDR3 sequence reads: CASRLTLGGETEAFF. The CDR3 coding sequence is TGTGCCAGCAGGCTGACCCTAGGTGGGGAGACTGAAGCTTTCTTT.

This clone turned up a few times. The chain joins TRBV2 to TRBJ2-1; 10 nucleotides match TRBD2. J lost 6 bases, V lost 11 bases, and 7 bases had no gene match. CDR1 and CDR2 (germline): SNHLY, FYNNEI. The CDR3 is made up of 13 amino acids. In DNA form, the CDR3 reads TGTGCCGGAGAAGGACTAGCGGCCAATGAGCAGTTCTTC. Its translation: CAGEGLAANEQFF. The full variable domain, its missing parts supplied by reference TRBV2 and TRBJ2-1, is EPEVTQTPSHQVTQMGQEVILRCVPISNHLYFYWYRQILGQKVEFLVSFYNNEISEKSEIFDDQFSVERPDGSNFTLKIRSTKLEDSAMYFCAGEGLAANEQFFGPGTRLTVL.

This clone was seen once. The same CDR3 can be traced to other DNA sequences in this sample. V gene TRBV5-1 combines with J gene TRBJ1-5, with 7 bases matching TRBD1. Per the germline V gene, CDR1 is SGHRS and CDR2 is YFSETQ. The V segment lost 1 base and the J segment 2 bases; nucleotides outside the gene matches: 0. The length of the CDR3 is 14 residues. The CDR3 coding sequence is TGCGCCAGCAGCTTGCAGGGGGGCAATCAGCCCCAGCATTTT. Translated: CASSLQGGNQPQHF.